This paragraph covers one T cell receptor beta chain sequence. In this sample, this clonotype turned up many times. No cognate antigen has been identified for it. No per-base quality is available; no much larger clone lies one base away. This sample is drawn from a study of T cells in Graves' hyperthyroidism and ophthalmopathy (dated by TCRdb to the late 2010s). Regarding the complete study: Peripheral blood samples were taken at the time of initial diagnosis, prior to any treatment. Whether ophthalmopathy could be predicted prospectively was tested in an independent validation cohort made up of roughly 19 hyperthyroidism patients plus 17 patients who later progressed to ophthalmopathy. The paper reports TCR Vbeta CDR3 sequencing of roughly 140 peripheral blood samples: 40 to 45 ophthalmopathy, some 80 hyperthyroidism and 17 progressor patients. After blood sampling, hyperthyroidism patients were treated with methimazole at a starting dose of 30 mg daily, and ophthalmopathy patients were treated with high-dose intravenous methylprednisolone. To identify TCR V-J signatures that set the groups apart, the researchers used a discovery cohort of about a hundred patients, made up of 43 with Graves' ophthalmopathy and 57 with stable Graves' hyperthyroidism. In addition, the study compared T-cell repertoires in thyroid tissue and in blood from roughly 6 Graves' hyperthyroidism patients. For training and testing, the 100 or so patients in the discovery cohort were randomly divided in a 7:3 ratio.

Beyond this particular receptor, the publication reports: Sample size was not statistically predetermined, and investigators were not blinded to group allocation. In cross-validation, a model built on a 13 V-J signature told ophthalmopathy apart from stable hyperthyroidism with approximately 90% sensitivity and around 81% specificity, and in testing the same model reached 80%/75%. Most expanded thyroid clonotypes (frequency above 0.001) were also detected in blood, suggesting blood repertoires may reflect thyroid immune responses. In validation, the model predicted progression to ophthalmopathy a median of approximately 6.3 months before onset, with approximately 70% sensitivity and roughly 72% specificity.

Stable Graves' hyperthyroidism was defined as the absence of progression to ophthalmopathy over 18 months of follow-up. Hyperthyroidism patients were newly diagnosed, had a disease duration of under 2 months, and were aged 18 to 65 years. Patients with uncontrolled infections, other autoimmune diseases, pregnancy or lactation were excluded. Diagnoses were established on the basis of clinical symptoms, serum thyroxine and TRAb, thyroid ultrasound, and orbital computed tomography. Ficoll-Paque density gradient centrifugation was used to isolate PBMCs from about 10 ml of fresh peripheral blood. Total RNA was extracted using Trizol reagent, and RNA quality was assessed on an Agilent 2100 Bioanalyzer. CDR1 and CDR2 (KGHDR, SFDVKD) derive from the germline V gene. The germline V and J ends show losses of 7 bases and 0 bases respectively, and no gene match explains 9 bases of the junction. Measured from the cysteine to the phenylalanine, the CDR3 is 17 residues long. Of all the DNA, just the CDR3 is kept, 51 bases in frame from base 1.

TCR beta CDR3 regions were amplified from RNA transcripts. A first-round RT-PCR of the TCR CDR3 used the HTBI primer set with the Qiagen OneStep RT-PCR kit. Libraries were constructed in a second round of multiplex PCR, after which size selection and purification were performed. Paired-end sequencing of the libraries was performed with 100 bp reads on an Illumina HiSeq2000. The study's processing was this. SOAPnuke was used to process the raw data, removing reads that contained adapters or uncalled bases, had a mean Phred below 15, or lacked an exact match to the constant primer or identifier. High-quality paired reads were merged using COPE v1.2.5, and each unique nucleotide sequence was defined as a clonotype. Clonotypes were aligned to IMGT TRBV, TRBD and TRBJ reference segments using MiTCR v1.1. Only V-J combinations with frequency above 0.0001, covering 98% to 99.2% of repertoires, were analysed. The TCS score was defined as F50 (clonal expansion) divided by E x V (chaos), with BLOSUM62-based TCRdist calculated between CDR3 peptides within each V-J. Welch's t-statistics and random forest reduced 500 to 550 V-J features to roughly 13, which were used in a naive Bayes classifier (R e1071). TCRdb trimmed the raw reads at Q25, called clones with MiXCR and kept productive beta chains. CDR3 protein duplicates are merged, each entry listing the most common genes and DNA. TCRdb's processing, not the authors' own work, is the source of the V and J calls. The sample table contains about 180,000 distinct CDR3 sequences; only one count was recorded for 15% to 20% of them. Of the sample, 25% to 30% is held by the ten largest clones.

The rearranged segments are TRBV24-1 and TRBJ1-1, with 11 bases aligning to TRBD1. The specimen was blood. The receptor was derived from a woman in her forties or fifties with Graves' hyperthyroidism. The CDR3 corresponds to CATSQGQGAGMNTEAFF. The DNA sequence is given as TGTGCCACCAGCCAAGGACAGGGGGCGGGCATGAACACTGAAGCTTTCTTT.